Here is one T cell receptor beta chain with its context. Its antigen is as yet unknown. This record comes from a study of cytomegalovirus exposure and HLA in healthy donors. Study results and limitations: Sequencing probably produced one cluster of sequence variants that were highly shared.

Per germline, CDR1 LNHDA and CDR2 SQIVND (reference sequence). The CDR3 is 13 residues long. After removal of 5 bases from V and 8 bases from J, the junction contained 6 bases not matched to a gene. The PCR ran on 60 Vbeta and 13 Jbeta primers. Some clones are missing from TCRdb's copy, which holds only in-frame ones; the method was immunoSEQ multiplex PCR. The sample carries 170,000 or so clones, around 80% recorded once. The TCR was taken from a man aged 50 to 60 in good health and CMV-seropositive. The material sequenced was PBMCs. The gene calls are TRBV19 and TRBJ1-2; TRBD1 matches at 9 bases. The CDR3 coding sequence is TGTGCCAGTAGTTCCGGGACAGGGAAGGGCTACACCTTC. Its translation: CASSSGTGKGYTF. The entire variable domain, with the rest obtained from reference TRBV19 and TRBJ1-2, is as follows: DGGITQSPKYLFRKEGQNVTLSCEQNLNHDAMYWYRQDPGQGLRLIYYSQIVNDFQKGDIAEGYSVSREKKESFPLTVTSAQKNPTAFYLCASSSGTGKGYTFGSGTRLTVV.